These T cell receptor beta chains were read from a single sample in a study of cytomegalovirus exposure and HLA in healthy donors. Here immunoSEQ multiplex PCR was the method, and the copy in TCRdb shows in-frame clones only, minus some. This sample has approximately 170,000 clones, with around 76% found just once. What was sequenced was PBMCs. These receptors all come from a woman aged 25 to 39 in good health and CMV-seropositive. Both conserved end residues are part of each CDR3. A D gene is named only where the DNA matches it firmly. Only part of the rows carry a size: once, few, many, or a class if the clone is expanded.

j_call | d_call | v_call | clone_size | cdr3_aa | cdr3_nt
TRBJ1-3 | NA | TRBV9 | few | CASSAHSGNTIYF | TGTGCCAGCAGCGCCCACTCTGGAAACACCATATATTTT
TRBJ1-1 | TRBD1 | TRBV5-4 | NA | CASSLRDRGSGKAFF | TGTGCCAGCAGCTTGCGGGACAGGGGGAGTGGTAAAGCTTTCTTT
TRBJ2-7 | NA | TRBV4-3 | NA | CASSHDLTGDEQYF | TGCGCCAGCAGCCACGATCTGACTGGAGACGAGCAGTACTTC
TRBJ1-5 | TRBD1 | TRBV5-6 | NA | CASSLLRQGGNQPQHF | TGTGCCAGCAGCTTGCTTCGGCAGGGGGGCAATCAGCCCCAGCATTTT
TRBJ1-1 | NA | TRBV30 | few | CAWSVLAGRFSEAFF | TGTGCCTGGAGTGTACTCGCAGGGAGGTTTAGTGAAGCTTTCTTT
TRBJ1-2 | NA | TRBV18 | NA | CASSLLTDLTPYGYTF | TGTGCCAGCTCCCTTCTGACAGACCTAACCCCGTATGGCTACACCTTC
TRBJ1-1 | TRBD1 | TRBV18 | NA | CASSYRGLDTEAFF | TGTGCCAGCTCGTACAGGGGGTTGGACACTGAAGCTTTCTTT
TRBJ1-1 | NA | TRBV29-1 | NA | CSVPRKSGTEAFF | TGCAGCGTTCCACGCAAATCCGGCACTGAAGCTTTCTTT
TRBJ2-7 | NA | TRBV30 | NA | CAWSESGFSSYEQYF | TGTGCCTGGAGTGAAAGCGGGTTCAGCTCCTACGAGCAGTACTTC
TRBJ2-7 | NA | TRBV2 | NA | CASSIQGYEQYF | TGTGCCAGCAGTATACAGGGCTACGAGCAGTACTTC